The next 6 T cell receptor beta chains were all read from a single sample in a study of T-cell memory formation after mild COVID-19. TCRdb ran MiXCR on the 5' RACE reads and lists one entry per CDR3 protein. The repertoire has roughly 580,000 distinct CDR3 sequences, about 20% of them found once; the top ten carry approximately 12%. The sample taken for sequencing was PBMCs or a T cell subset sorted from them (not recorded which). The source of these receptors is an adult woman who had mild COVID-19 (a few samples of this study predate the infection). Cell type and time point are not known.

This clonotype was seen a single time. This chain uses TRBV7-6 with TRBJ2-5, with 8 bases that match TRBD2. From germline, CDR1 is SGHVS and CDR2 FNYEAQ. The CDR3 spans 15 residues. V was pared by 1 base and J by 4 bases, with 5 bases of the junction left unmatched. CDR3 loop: CASSLGGAGGETQYF. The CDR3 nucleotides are TGTGCCAGCAGCTTAGGGGGTGCGGGAGGAGAGACCCAGTACTTC.

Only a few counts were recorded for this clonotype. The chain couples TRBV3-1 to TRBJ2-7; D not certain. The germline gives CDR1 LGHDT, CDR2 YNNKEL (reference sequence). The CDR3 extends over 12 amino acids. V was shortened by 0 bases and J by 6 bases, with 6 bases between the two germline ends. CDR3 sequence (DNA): TGTGCCAGCAGCCAAGACGGGCCCGAGCAGTACTTC. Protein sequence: CASSQDGPEQYF.

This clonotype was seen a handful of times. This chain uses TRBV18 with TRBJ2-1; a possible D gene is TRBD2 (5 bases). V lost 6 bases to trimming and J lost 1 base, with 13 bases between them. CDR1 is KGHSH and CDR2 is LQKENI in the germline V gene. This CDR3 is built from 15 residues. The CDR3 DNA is TGTGCCAGCTCGAACGGCCAGCGGTCCTACAATGAGCAGTTCTTC. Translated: CASSNGQRSYNEQFF. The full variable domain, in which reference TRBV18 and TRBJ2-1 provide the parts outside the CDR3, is NAGVMQNPRHLVRRRGQEARLRCSPMKGHSHVYWYRQLPEEGLKFMVYLQKENIIDESGMPKERFSAEFPKEGPSILRIQQVVRGDSAAYFCASSNGQRSYNEQFFGPGTRLTVL.

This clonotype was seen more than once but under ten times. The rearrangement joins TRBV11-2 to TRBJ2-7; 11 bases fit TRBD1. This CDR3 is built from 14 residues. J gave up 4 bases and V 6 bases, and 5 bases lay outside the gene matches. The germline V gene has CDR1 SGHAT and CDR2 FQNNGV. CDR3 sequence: CASRSDRGLYEQYF. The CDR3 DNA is TGTGCCAGCAGGTCGGACAGGGGGCTTTACGAGCAGTACTTC.

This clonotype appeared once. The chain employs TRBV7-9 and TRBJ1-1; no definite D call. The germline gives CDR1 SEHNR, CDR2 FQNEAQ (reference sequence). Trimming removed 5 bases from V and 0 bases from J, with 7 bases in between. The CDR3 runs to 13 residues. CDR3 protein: CASSKPMNTEAFF. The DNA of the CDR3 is TGTGCCAGCAGCAAACCGATGAACACTGAAGCTTTCTTT.

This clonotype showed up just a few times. The CDR3, as DNA: TGTGCCAGCAGTGAGTACTTGAACACCGGGGAGCTGTTTTTT. Its protein is CASSEYLNTGELFF. The rearrangement uses TRBV2 and TRBJ2-2; D remains ambiguous. This CDR3 is built from 14 residues. V gave up 3 bases and J gave up 1 base, with 6 bases separating them. The germline V gene has CDR1 SNHLY and CDR2 FYNNEI.